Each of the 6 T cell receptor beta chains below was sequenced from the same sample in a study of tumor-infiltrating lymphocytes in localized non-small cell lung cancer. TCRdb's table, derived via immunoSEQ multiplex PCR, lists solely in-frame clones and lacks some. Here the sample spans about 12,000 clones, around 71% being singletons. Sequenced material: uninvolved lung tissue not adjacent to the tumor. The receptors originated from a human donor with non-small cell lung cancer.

The CDR3, as DNA: TGTGCCTGGAGCCGCTTTGAGGGGGCGTTTTTTTCTTCCTCTGGAAACACCATATATTTT. Its protein product is CAWSRFEGAFFSSSGNTIYF. This chain joins TRBV30 and TRBJ1-3; 7 nucleotides match TRBD1. The CDR3 runs 20 residues. The V and J ends lost 3 bases and 0 bases, in that order; junction bases with no gene match: 20. The germline V gene encodes CDR1 GTSNPN and CDR2 SVGIG (reference sequence). Based on the CDR3 plus reference TRBV30 and TRBJ1-3, the full variable domain is SQTIHQWPATLVQPVGSPLSLECTVEGTSNPNLYWYRQAAGRGLQLLFYSVGIGQISSEVPQNLSASRPQDRQFILSSKKLLLSDSGFYLCAWSRFEGAFFSSSGNTIYFGEGSWLTVV.

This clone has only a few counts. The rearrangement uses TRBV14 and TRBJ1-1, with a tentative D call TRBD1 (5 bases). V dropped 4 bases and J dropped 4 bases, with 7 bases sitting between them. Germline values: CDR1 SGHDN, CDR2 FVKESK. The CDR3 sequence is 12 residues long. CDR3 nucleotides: TGTGCCAGCAGCCGGGGGGGCACTGAAGCTTTCTTT. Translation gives CASSRGGTEAFF.

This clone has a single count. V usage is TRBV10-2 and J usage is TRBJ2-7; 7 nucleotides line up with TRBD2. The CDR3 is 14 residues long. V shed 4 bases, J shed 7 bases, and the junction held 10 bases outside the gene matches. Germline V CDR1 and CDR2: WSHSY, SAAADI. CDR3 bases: TGCGCCAGCAGTGGGCTCGGGGGGATGGGGGAGCAGTACTTC. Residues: CASSGLGGMGEQYF.

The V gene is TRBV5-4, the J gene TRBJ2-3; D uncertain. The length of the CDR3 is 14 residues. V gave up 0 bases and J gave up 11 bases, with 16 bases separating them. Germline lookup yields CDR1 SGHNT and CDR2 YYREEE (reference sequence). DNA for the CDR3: TGTGCCAGCAGCTTGGCCGTCAGTACAAGTGTGCAGTATTTT. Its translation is CASSLAVSTSVQYF.

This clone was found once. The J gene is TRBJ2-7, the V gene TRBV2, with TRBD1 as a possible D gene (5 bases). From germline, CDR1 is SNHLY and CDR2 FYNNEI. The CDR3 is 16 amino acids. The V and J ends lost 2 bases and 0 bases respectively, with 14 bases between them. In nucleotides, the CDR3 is TGTGCCAGCAGTGAAAGTGTCCAGGGTTACTCCTACGAGCAGTACTTC. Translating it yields CASSESVQGYSYEQYF.

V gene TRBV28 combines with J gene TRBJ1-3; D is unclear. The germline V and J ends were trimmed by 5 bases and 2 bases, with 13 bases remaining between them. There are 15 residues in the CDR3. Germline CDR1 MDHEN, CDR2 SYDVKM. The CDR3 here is CASSNHGSAGNTIYF. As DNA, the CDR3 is TGTGCCAGCAGTAACCATGGTTCGGCTGGAAACACCATATATTTT. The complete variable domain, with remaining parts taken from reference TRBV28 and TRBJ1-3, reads DVKVTQSSRYLVKRTGEKVFLECVQDMDHENMFWYRQDPGLGLRLIYFSYDVKMKEKGDIPEGYSVSREKKERFSLILESASTNQTSMYLCASSNHGSAGNTIYFGEGSWLTVV.